This passage covers 11 T cell receptor beta chains from one sample sequenced in a study of cytomegalovirus exposure and HLA in healthy donors. Vbeta (60) and Jbeta (13) primers were used in the PCR. TCRdb keeps only in-frame clones here, not all; method: immunoSEQ multiplex PCR. The repertoire consists of fewer than 250,000 clones, with around four fifths occurring once and the leading ten covering 3.8%. Sequencing was carried out using PBMCs. The receptors here all came from a male donor in good health and CMV-seronegative.

Turning to this clone: Distinct nucleotide sequences in the sample also encode this CDR3. The chain couples TRBV5-1 to TRBJ1-2, with a tentative D call TRBD1 (5 bases). The ends were cut back, 0 bases at V and 4 bases at J, with 10 bases in the middle. This CDR3 has 14 amino acids. CDR1 is SGHRS, CDR2 YFSETQ, per germline. DNA for the CDR3: TGCGCCAGCAGCTTGGGTCAGGGTGGCTATGGCTACACCTTC. It encodes CASSLGQGGYGYTF. Based on the CDR3 plus reference TRBV5-1 and TRBJ1-2, the full variable domain is KAGVTQTPRYLIKTRGQQVTLSCSPISGHRSVSWYQQTPGQGLQFLFEYFSETQRNKGNFPGRFSGRQFSNSRSEMNVSTLELGDSALYLCASSLGQGGYGYTFGSGTRLTVV.

The rearrangement links TRBV7-9 to TRBJ2-3; possible D gene TRBD1, 6 bases. The CDR3 is made up of 14 amino acids. Trimming removed 5 bases at V and 6 bases at J, with 15 bases between. The germline CDR1 and CDR2 sequences are SEHNR and FQNEAQ (reference sequence). CDR3 protein: CASSETTGYDTQYF. The CDR3, as DNA: TGTGCCAGCAGCGAGACTACAGGGTACGATACGCAGTATTTT.

The chain carries TRBV5-1 and TRBJ2-7; 10 bases line up with TRBD2. From germline, CDR1 is SGHRS and CDR2 YFSETQ. The CDR3 has 15 amino acids. The V segment lost 4 bases and the J segment 7 bases; nucleotides outside the gene matches: 11. CDR3 in amino acids: CASSEETSGPMEQYF. CDR3 DNA: TGCGCCAGCAGCGAGGAGACTAGCGGGCCCATGGAGCAGTACTTC.

The rearrangement links TRBV30 to TRBJ2-3, with D perhaps matching TRBD2 (5 bases). Between the trimmed V and J ends, which lost 4 bases and 8 bases, there was a span of 13 bases. The V gene's germline CDR1 is GTSNPN and CDR2 SVGIG (reference sequence). This CDR3 has 12 residues. The DNA of the CDR3 is TGTGCCTGGAACACTAGGGTCTTTACGCAGTATTTT. Residues: CAWNTRVFTQYF.

This clone came up a few times. The chain carries TRBV18 and TRBJ1-4, with D maybe TRBD1 (5 bases). The V and J ends lost 6 bases and 0 bases respectively, with 11 bases between them. The CDR3 runs 15 residues. Germline loops: CDR1 KGHSH, CDR2 LQKENI. CDR3 coding DNA: TGTGCCAGCTCCCGGGGGTCGGCAACTAATGAAAAACTGTTTTTT. Its protein product is CASSRGSATNEKLFF.

This clone has only one observation. The V and J genes are TRBV28 and TRBJ1-4; D might be TRBD1 (5 bases). The CDR3 is made up of 19 amino acids. CDR1 MDHEN and CDR2 SYDVKM come from the germline V gene. Trimming cost V 6 bases and J 7 bases, with 30 bases left between them. The CDR3 region has the DNA TGTGCCAGCAGACGACCCCTCGACAGTATGGGGATGACAGTTGAAAAACTGTTTTTT. Residues: CASRRPLDSMGMTVEKLFF.

This clone was recorded only once. The chain is built from TRBV5-1 and TRBJ2-7; either TRBD1 or TRBD2 may supply D (6 bases each). The V gene's germline CDR1 is SGHRS and CDR2 YFSETQ. V lost 4 bases and J lost 3, with 14 bases in between. The CDR3 totals 14 residues. CDR3 in DNA: TGCGCCAGCAGCCTGGGGGCGGGAATCTACGAGCAGTACTTC. This encodes CASSLGAGIYEQYF.

V is TRBV18 and J is TRBJ2-4; D may be TRBD1 (7 bases). Between the trimmed V and J ends, which lost 6 bases and 0 bases, there was a span of 15 bases. Germline values: CDR1 KGHSH, CDR2 LQKENI. This CDR3 has 16 residues. CDR3 amino acids: CASSSRGTVAKNIQYF. As DNA, the CDR3 is TGTGCCAGCTCCTCCCGCGGGACAGTAGCCAAAAACATTCAGTACTTC. Complete variable domain (other parts from reference TRBV18 and TRBJ2-4): NAGVMQNPRHLVRRRGQEARLRCSPMKGHSHVYWYRQLPEEGLKFMVYLQKENIIDESGMPKERFSAEFPKEGPSILRIQQVVRGDSAAYFCASSSRGTVAKNIQYFGAGTRLSVL.

Worth noting for this clone: One end of the junction fails to match germline, which may point to a read error. The J gene is TRBJ2-7, the V gene TRBV7-9; D is uncertain. Germline V gene sequence: CDR1 SEHNR, CDR2 FQNEAQ (reference sequence). The CDR3 consists of 18 residues. The CDR3 DNA reads TGTTCCAGCATCCCCGGTTCGGCAGGAAATATAAACTCCTACGAGCAGTACTTC. Translated: CSSIPGSAGNINSYEQYF.

This sequence joins TRBV5-1 and TRBJ2-2, with TRBD2 identical over 8 bases. This CDR3 comprises 12 residues. Germline V lookup: CDR1 SGHRS, CDR2 YFSETQ. V gave up 8 bases and J gave up 7 bases; unmatched junction bases: 4. CDR3 protein: CASRAGDGELFF. The CDR3 DNA sequence: TGCGCCAGTAGAGCGGGAGACGGGGAGCTGTTTTTT.

The V gene is TRBV7-2, the J gene TRBJ2-1; 7 bases agree with TRBD2. Losses at the gene ends were 8 bases for V and 6 bases for J; bases not matched to a gene: 19. The CDR3 is made up of 17 amino acids. Germline assignment: CDR1 SGHTA and CDR2 FQGNSA. The CDR3 DNA follows: TGTGCCAGCTCACATGTCACCGGGAGGCCAGCCACCAATGAGCAGTTCTTC. Residues: CASSHVTGRPATNEQFF. Complete variable domain (other parts from reference TRBV7-2 and TRBJ2-1): GAGVSQSPSNKVTEKGKDVELRCDPISGHTALYWYRQSLGQGLEFLIYFQGNSAPDKSGLPSDRFSAERTGGSVSTLTIQRTQQEDSAVYLCASSHVTGRPATNEQFFGPGTRLTVL.